One and the same sample provided the 12 T cell receptor beta chains below, sequenced in a study of blood T cell repertoires in COVID-19. TCRdb's table, derived via immunoSEQ multiplex PCR, lists solely in-frame clones and lacks some. The table shows about 150,000 clones, with 75% to 90% occurring only once. Input material: peripheral blood. The source is a man aged 55 to 70 with acute or convalescent COVID-19.

V gene TRBV5-1 combines with J gene TRBJ2-2, with 8 bases fitting TRBD1. The CDR3 runs 14 residues. Germline CDR1 reads SGHRS; CDR2 reads YFSETQ. Unmatched junction bases numbered 3, after V lost 5 bases and J lost 3 bases. DNA of the CDR3: TGCGCCAGCAGATCGACAGGGGACACCGGGGAGCTGTTTTTT. Its translation: CASRSTGDTGELFF.

The V and J genes are TRBV5-6 and TRBJ1-6; D is ambiguous. The germline CDR1 and CDR2 sequences are SGHDT and YYEEEE. This CDR3 comprises 14 residues. V lost 0 bases and J 4 bases, leaving 5 bases between the germline ends. CDR3 protein: CASSLASYNSPLHF. CDR3 sequence (DNA): TGTGCCAGCAGCTTGGCGAGTTATAATTCACCCCTCCACTTT.

V is TRBV25-1 and J is TRBJ2-7; maybe TRBD1 (6 bases). Germline lookup yields CDR1 MGHDK and CDR2 SYGVNS. The CDR3 is made up of 13 amino acids. V lost 2 bases and J 6 bases, leaving 11 bases between the germline ends. CDR3 in amino acids: CASSELRGGEQYF. CDR3 nucleotide sequence: TGTGCCAGCAGTGAACTCAGGGGCGGCGAGCAGTACTTC.

CDR3 in amino acids: CASSLDRTGIYEQYF. In DNA form, the CDR3 reads TGTGCCAGCAGCTTAGACCGGACAGGAATCTACGAGCAGTACTTC. This chain uses TRBV7-3 with TRBJ2-7, with 7 positions matching TRBD1. The CDR3 is 15 amino acids. CDR1 is SGHTA, CDR2 FQGTGA, per germline. With V trimmed by 2 bases and J by 3 bases, 7 bases remained unmatched.

This sequence joins TRBV14 and TRBJ2-1; 13 positions match TRBD2. Germline trimming cut 4 bases from V and 3 bases from J; bases unmatched to any gene: 3. The CDR3 has 16 residues. Germline V lookup: CDR1 SGHDN, CDR2 FVKESK. CDR3 sequence reads: CASSPRTSGSYNEQFF. The CDR3 nucleotides are TGTGCCAGCAGCCCGCGGACTAGCGGGAGCTACAATGAGCAGTTCTTC. The full variable domain, completed using reference TRBV14 and TRBJ2-1, is EAGVTQFPSHSVIEKGQTVTLRCDPISGHDNLYWYRRVMGKEIKFLLHFVKESKQDESGMPNNRFLAERTGGTYSTLKVQPAELEDSGVYFCASSPRTSGSYNEQFFGPGTRLTVL.

The genes are TRBV9 and TRBJ1-6; D not resolved. The ends were cut back, 0 bases at V and 0 bases at J, with 10 bases in the middle. This CDR3 comprises 17 residues. CDR1 and CDR2 from the germline V gene are SGDLS and YYNGEE. This chain's CDR3 is CASSVGPTSSYNSPLHF. CDR3 sequence (DNA): TGTGCCAGCAGCGTAGGCCCAACGAGCTCCTATAATTCACCCCTCCACTTT.

The V gene is TRBV18, the J gene TRBJ1-4; weak D call: TRBD1 (6 bases). Germline V gene lookup returns CDR1 KGHSH and CDR2 LQKENI. The CDR3 runs 14 residues. Trimming stripped 1 base from V and 8 bases from J, with 11 bases between. CDR3 residues: CASSPRAGEEKLFF. CDR3 DNA sequence: TGTGCCAGCTCACCACGGGCAGGGGAGGAAAAACTGTTTTTT.

The chain uses TRBV7-2 and TRBJ1-2, with D possibly matching TRBD1 (6 bases). The V gene lost 0 bases and the J gene lost 0 bases, with 14 bases spanning the gap. The CDR3 consists of 17 residues. Germline loops: CDR1 SGHTA, CDR2 FQGNSA. CDR3 protein: CASSLAYDRFTNYGYTF. CDR3 coding DNA: TGTGCCAGCAGCTTAGCCTATGACAGGTTTACTAACTATGGCTACACCTTC.

In this sample, this clone turned up a few times. This chain links TRBV6-7 with TRBJ2-7, with 7 nucleotides matching TRBD2. TRBV6-7 has ORF status, its function being uncertain. Unmatched junction bases numbered 8, after V lost 9 bases and J lost 0 bases. The CDR3 loop spans 14 amino acids. CDR3 nucleotide sequence: TGTGCCAGGACCCTCCGGGACTACTCCTACGAGCAGTACTTC. Translation gives CARTLRDYSYEQYF.

This clone has only a few counts. The CDR3 sequence: CASSAGQNSPLHF. CDR3 sequence (DNA): TGCGCCAGCAGCGCGGGACAGAATTCACCCCTCCACTTT. This chain joins TRBV5-1 and TRBJ1-6; TRBD1 matches 7 bases. The trim removed 4 bases at V and 7 bases at J, leaving 2 bases unmatched. CDR1 and CDR2 (germline): SGHRS, YFSETQ. The CDR3 length is 13 residues.

This clone has more than one count but fewer than ten. The V and J genes are TRBV5-1 and TRBJ1-6; TRBD1 matches 9 bases. The V gene's germline CDR1 is SGHRS and CDR2 YFSETQ. With 5 bases clipped from V and 7 bases from J, the junction kept 4 bases outside the gene matches. There are 14 residues in the CDR3. This CDR3 is CASRGQGQNSPLHF. CDR3 coding DNA: TGCGCCAGCAGGGGACAGGGCCAAAATTCACCCCTCCACTTT.

The V call is TRBV12-5, the J call TRBJ1-2, with TRBD1 matching over 11 bases. The CDR3 has 16 residues. Germline CDR1 is LGHNT and CDR2 is FRNRAP. Losses at the gene ends were 5 bases for V and 0 bases for J; bases not matched to a gene: 5. DNA for the CDR3: TGTGCTAGTGGTGGCCGGGACAGGGGGTCTAACTATGGCTACACCTTC. As protein: CASGGRDRGSNYGYTF.